The clone carrying this TCR beta chain was observed a handful of times. The protocol was immunoSEQ multiplex PCR, while the TCRdb copy is restricted to in-frame clones and leaves out a portion. The sample carries nearly 400,000 clones, around nine tenths recorded once. The data were taken from a study of blood T cell repertoires in COVID-19. Study background: T cells, B-cell-depleted T cells, or PBMCs provided the cDNA or gDNA that served as material.

Germline CDR1 KGHDR, CDR2 SFDVKD. The ends were cut back, 4 bases at V and 0 bases at J, with 12 bases in the middle. The CDR3 totals 16 residues. This chain connects TRBV24-1 to TRBJ2-1, with D possibly being TRBD1 (6 bases). Sequenced material: PBMCs or T cells enriched from blood (not recorded which). This TCR derives from a woman younger than 45 who had recovered from COVID-19. This CDR3 is CATSEGQRSSYNEQFF. CDR3 nucleotides: TGTGCCACCAGTGAGGGACAACGAAGCTCCTACAATGAGCAGTTCTTC.